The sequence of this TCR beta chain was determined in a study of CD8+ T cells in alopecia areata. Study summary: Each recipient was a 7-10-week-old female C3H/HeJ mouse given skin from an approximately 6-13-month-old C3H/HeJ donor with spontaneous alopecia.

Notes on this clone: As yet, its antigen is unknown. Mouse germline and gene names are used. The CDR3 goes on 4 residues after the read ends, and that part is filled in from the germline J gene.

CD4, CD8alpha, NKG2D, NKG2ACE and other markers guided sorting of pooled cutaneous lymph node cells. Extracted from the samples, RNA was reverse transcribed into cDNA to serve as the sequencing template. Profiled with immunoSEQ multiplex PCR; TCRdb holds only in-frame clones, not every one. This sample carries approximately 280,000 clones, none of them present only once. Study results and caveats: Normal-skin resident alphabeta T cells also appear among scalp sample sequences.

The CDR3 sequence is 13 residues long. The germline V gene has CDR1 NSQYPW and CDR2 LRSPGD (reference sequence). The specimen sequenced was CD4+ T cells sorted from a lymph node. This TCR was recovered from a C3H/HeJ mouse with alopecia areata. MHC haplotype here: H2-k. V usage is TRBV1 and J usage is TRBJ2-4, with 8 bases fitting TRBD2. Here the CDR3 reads CTCSAPGGNTLYF. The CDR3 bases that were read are TGCACCTGCAGTGCACCTGGGGGGAAC.